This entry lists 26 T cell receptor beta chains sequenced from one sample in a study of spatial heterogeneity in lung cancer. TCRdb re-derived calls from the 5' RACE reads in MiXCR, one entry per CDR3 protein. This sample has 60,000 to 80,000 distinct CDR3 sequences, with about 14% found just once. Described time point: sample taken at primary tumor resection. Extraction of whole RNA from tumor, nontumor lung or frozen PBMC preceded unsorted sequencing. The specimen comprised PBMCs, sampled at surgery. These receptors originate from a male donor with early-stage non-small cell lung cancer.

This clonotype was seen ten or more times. The CDR3 DNA sequence: TGTGCCAGCAGCCGGGACAGGGTGCCCTACGAGCAGTACTTC. Translation: CASSRDRVPYEQYF. This chain uses TRBV9 with TRBJ2-7, with 9 nucleotides matching TRBD1. With V trimmed by 4 bases and J by 2 bases, 4 bases remained unmatched. Germline lookup yields CDR1 SGDLS and CDR2 YYNGEE. This CDR3 is 14 amino acids long.

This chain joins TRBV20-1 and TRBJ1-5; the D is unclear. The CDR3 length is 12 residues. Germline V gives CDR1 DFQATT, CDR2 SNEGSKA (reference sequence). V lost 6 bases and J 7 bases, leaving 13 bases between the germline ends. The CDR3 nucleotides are TGCAGTGCCGTGGGGAGGGAGCAGCCCCAGCATTTT. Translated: CSAVGREQPQHF.

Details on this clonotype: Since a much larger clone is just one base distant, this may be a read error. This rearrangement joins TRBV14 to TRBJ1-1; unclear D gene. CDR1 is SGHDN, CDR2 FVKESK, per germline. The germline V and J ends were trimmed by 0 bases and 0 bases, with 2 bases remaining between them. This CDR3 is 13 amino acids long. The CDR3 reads CASSQDLNTEAFF. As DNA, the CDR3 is TGTGCCAGCAGCCAAGACTTGAACACTGAAGCTTTCTTT.

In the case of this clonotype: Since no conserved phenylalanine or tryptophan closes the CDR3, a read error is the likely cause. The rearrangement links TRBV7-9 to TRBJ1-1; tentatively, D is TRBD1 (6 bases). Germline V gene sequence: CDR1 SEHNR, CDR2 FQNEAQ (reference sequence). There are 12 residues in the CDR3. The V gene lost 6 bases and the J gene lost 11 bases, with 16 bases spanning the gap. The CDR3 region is CASRSYRESAFL. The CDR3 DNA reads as TGTGCCAGCAGGAGTTACAGGGAGTCGGCTTTCCTT.

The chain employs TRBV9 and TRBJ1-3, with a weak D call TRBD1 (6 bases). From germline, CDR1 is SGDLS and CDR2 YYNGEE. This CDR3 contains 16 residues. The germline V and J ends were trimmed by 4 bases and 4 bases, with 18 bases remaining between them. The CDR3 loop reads CASSPVTGAGGNTIYF. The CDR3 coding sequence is TGTGCCAGCAGCCCCGTGACGGGGGCTGGAGGAAACACCATATATTTT.

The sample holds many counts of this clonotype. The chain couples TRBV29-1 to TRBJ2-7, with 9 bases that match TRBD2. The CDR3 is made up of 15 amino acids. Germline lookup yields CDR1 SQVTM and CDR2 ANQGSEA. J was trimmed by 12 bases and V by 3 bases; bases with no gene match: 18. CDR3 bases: TGCAGCGTTGACTCACTAGCGGGCCCACTAGGCGGTCGGTACTTC. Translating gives CSVDSLAGPLGGRYF.

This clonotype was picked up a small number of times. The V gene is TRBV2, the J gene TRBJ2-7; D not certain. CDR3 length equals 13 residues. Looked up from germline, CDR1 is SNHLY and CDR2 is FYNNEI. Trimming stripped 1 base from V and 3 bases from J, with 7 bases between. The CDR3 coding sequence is TGTGCCAGCAGTGAAGTCTCCGGCTACGAGCAGTACTTC. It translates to CASSEVSGYEQYF.

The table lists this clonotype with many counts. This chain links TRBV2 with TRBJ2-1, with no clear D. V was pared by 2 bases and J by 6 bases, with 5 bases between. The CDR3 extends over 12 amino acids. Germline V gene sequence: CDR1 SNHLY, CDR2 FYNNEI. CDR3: CASSERSNEQFF. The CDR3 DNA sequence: TGTGCCAGCAGTGAAAGAAGCAATGAGCAGTTCTTC.

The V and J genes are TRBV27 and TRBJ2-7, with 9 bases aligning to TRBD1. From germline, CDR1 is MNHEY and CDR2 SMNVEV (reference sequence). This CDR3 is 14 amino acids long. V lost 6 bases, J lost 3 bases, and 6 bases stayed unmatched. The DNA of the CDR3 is TGTGCCAGCAGCCGACAGGGGGGTCACTACGAGCAGTACTTC. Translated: CASSRQGGHYEQYF.

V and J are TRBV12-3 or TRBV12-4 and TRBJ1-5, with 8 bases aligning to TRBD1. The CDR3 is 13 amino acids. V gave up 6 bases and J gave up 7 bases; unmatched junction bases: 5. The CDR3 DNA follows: TGTGCCAGCAGCGGACAGGGCGGACAGCCCCAGCATTTT. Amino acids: CASSGQGGQPQHF.

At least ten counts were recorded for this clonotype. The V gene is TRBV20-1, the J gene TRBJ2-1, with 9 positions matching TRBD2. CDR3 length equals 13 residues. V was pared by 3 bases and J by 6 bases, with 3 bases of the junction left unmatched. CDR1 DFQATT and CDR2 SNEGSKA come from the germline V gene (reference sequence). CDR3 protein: CSASLGLANEQFF. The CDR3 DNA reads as TGCAGTGCTAGTTTGGGACTAGCCAATGAGCAGTTCTTC.

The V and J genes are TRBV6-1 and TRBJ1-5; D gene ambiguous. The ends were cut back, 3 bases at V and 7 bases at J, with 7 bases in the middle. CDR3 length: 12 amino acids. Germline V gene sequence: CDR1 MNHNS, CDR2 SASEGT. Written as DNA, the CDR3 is TGTGCCAGCAGTGATTACGGGCAGCCCCAGCATTTT. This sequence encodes CASSDYGQPQHF.

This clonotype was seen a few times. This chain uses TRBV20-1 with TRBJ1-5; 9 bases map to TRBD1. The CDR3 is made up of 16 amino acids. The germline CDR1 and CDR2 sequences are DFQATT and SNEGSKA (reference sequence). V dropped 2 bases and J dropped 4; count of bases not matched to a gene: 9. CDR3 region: CSARRPGTGTNQPQHF. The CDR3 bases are TGCAGTGCTAGACGTCCCGGGACAGGGACAAATCAGCCCCAGCATTTT.

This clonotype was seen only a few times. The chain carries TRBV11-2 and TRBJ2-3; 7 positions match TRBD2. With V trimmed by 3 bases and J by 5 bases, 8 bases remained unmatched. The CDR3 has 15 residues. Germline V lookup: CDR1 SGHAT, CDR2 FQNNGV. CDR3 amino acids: CASSLSGAPRDTQYF. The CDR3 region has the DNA TGTGCCAGCAGCTTGAGCGGGGCTCCGAGAGATACGCAGTATTTT.

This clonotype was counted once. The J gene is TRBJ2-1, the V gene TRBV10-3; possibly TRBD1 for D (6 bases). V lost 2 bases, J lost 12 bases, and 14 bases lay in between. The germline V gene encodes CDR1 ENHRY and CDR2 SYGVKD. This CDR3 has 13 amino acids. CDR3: CAISEGQPPGQFF. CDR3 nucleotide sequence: TGTGCCATCAGTGAGGGACAGCCTCCAGGGCAGTTCTTC.

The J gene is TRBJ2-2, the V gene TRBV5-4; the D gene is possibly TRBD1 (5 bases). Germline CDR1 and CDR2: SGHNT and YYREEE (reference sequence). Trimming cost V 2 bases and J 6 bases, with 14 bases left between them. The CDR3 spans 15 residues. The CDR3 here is CASSFRAGSAGELFF. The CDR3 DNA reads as TGTGCCAGCAGCTTCAGGGCAGGAAGTGCCGGGGAGCTGTTTTTT.

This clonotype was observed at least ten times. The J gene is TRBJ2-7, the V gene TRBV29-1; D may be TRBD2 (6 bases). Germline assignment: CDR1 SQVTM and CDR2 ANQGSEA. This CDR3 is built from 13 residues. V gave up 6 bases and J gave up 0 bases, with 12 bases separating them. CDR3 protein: CSVEEGSSYEQYF. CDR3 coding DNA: TGCAGCGTCGAGGAGGGGAGCTCCTACGAGCAGTACTTC.

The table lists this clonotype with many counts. CDR3 DNA: TGTGCCAGCAGTCGGGACTCCGTGAATGAGCAGTTCTTC. This translates into CASSRDSVNEQFF. The gene calls are TRBV2 and TRBJ2-1; weak D call: TRBD2 (6 bases). This CDR3 is built from 13 residues. V gave up 5 bases and J gave up 7 bases, with 12 bases separating them. Germline V gives CDR1 SNHLY, CDR2 FYNNEI.

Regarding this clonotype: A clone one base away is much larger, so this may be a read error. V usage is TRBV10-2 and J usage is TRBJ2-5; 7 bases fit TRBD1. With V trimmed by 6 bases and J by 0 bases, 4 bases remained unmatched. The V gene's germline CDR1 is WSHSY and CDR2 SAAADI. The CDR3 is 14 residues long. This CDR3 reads CASSGTVNQETQYF. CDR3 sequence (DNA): TGCGCCAGCAGCGGGACAGTGAACCAAGAGACCCAGTACTTC.

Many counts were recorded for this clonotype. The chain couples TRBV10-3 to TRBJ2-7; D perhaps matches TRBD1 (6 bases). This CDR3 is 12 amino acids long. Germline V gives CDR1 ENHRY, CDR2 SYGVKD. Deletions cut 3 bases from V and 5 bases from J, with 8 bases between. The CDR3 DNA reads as TGTGCCATCAGTGAACAGGGCAACGAGCAGTACTTC. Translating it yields CAISEQGNEQYF.

CDR3 amino acids: CASSVGHNSNQPQHF. In DNA, the CDR3 is TGTGCCAGTAGTGTCGGACATAACAGCAATCAGCCCCAGCATTTT. This chain connects TRBV19 to TRBJ1-5; TRBD1 might be the D (5 bases). The V end lost 5 bases, the J end lost 1 base, and 12 bases lay between the germline ends. CDR1 and CDR2 from the germline V gene are LNHDA and SQIVND (reference sequence). The CDR3 extends over 15 amino acids.

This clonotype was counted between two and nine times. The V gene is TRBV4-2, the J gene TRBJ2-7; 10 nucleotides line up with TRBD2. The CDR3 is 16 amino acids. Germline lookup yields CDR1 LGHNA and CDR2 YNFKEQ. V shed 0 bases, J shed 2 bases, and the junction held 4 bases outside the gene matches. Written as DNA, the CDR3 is TGTGCCAGCAGCCAAGAGGGTACTAGCGGGGCCTACGAGCAGTACTTC. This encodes CASSQEGTSGAYEQYF.

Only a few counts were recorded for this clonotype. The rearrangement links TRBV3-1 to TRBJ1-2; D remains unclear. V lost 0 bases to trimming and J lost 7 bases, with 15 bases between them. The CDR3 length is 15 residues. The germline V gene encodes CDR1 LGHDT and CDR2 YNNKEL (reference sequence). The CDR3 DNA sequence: TGTGCCAGCAGCCAAGACGGGCCGTCGGCGGCTGGCTACACCTTC. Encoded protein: CASSQDGPSAAGYTF.

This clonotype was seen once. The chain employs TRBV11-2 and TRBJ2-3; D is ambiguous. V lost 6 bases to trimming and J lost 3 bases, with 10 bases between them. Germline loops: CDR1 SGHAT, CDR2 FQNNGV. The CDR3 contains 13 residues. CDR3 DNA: TGTGCCAGCAGTTACCGTGGTACAGATACGCAGTATTTT. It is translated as CASSYRGTDTQYF.

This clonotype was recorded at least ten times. The CDR3 DNA follows: TGTGCCACCAGTGGGACTAGCGGGAGCAATGAGCAGTTCTTC. Protein: CATSGTSGSNEQFF. The chain carries TRBV24-1 and TRBJ2-1; TRBD2 matches at 13 bases. This CDR3 contains 14 residues. J was trimmed by 6 bases and V by 5 bases; bases with no gene match: 0. Germline CDR1 is KGHDR and CDR2 is SFDVKD.

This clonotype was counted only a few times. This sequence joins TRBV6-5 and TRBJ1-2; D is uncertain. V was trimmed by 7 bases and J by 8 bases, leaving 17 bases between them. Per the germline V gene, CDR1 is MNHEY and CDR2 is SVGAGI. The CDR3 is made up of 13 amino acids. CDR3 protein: CASTPGASRGYTF. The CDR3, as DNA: TGTGCCAGCACCCCGGGAGCCTCGAGAGGCTACACCTTC.